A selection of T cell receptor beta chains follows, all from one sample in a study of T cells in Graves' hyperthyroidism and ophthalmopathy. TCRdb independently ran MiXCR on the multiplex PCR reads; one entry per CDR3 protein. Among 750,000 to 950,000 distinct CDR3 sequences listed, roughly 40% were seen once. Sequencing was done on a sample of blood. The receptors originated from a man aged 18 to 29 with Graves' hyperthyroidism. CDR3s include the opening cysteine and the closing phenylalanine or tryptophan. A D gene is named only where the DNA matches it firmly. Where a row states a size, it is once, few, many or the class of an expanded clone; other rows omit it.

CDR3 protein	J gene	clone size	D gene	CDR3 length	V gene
CASTVDRGGYEQYF	TRBJ2-7	few	TRBD1	14	TRBV5-1
CASSERTGRRGTEAFF	TRBJ1-1	many	TRBD1	16	TRBV7-9
CSASKDNYGYTF	TRBJ1-2	.	.	12	TRBV20-1
CATGTGRPYEQYF	TRBJ2-7	.	TRBD1	13	TRBV10-3
CAWSVGVSQPQHF	TRBJ1-5	.	.	13	TRBV30
CASSTTGGSNQPQHF	TRBJ1-5	many	.	15	TRBV12-3/TRBV12-4
CASSPVTIYGYTF	TRBJ1-2	.	.	13	TRBV10-3
CASSLTRHQPQHF	TRBJ1-5	once	.	13	TRBV25-1
CASSPLQGAFTGELTANEQYF	TRBJ2-7	.	TRBD1	21	TRBV7-8
CASSRDMVNQPQHF	TRBJ1-5	many	.	14	TRBV9
CASSLAQDRTEAFF	TRBJ1-1	.	.	14	TRBV5-4
CSVDGGRAGVYEQYF	TRBJ2-7	many	.	15	TRBV29-1
CASSYSTGERFETQYF	TRBJ2-5	.	.	16	TRBV6-5
CASSLVLGNPPDNTEAFF	TRBJ1-1	.	.	18	TRBV7-8
CASSENFYEQYF	TRBJ2-7	.	.	12	TRBV5-5
CAISERPGRETQYF	TRBJ2-5	many	.	14	TRBV10-3
CASSAGPNTDTQYF	TRBJ2-3	.	.	14	TRBV19
CASSERGWDGLQETQYF	TRBJ2-5	.	.	17	TRBV6-6
CASSPRQGWESPLHF	TRBJ1-6	many	TRBD1	15	TRBV12-3/TRBV12-4
CASGLRQETQYF	TRBJ2-5	few	.	12	TRBV7-9
CSASGTVLRYTF	TRBJ1-2	many	.	12	TRBV20-1
CASSQDRGSGQPQHF	TRBJ1-5	.	TRBD1	15	TRBV2